Listed here are 25 T cell receptor beta chains from one sample, sequenced in a study of OX40 agonist ivuxolimab in advanced cancers. The assay was immunoSEQ multiplex PCR, and TCRdb's table has in-frame clones only and misses some. The sample lists 78,000 or so clones, approximately 90% occurring once. The sample in question was CD4+ or CD8+ T cells sorted from blood, obtained in a trial of the OX40 agonist ivuxolimab. The source is an adult with an advanced solid tumor such as melanoma, head and neck, liver or kidney cancer.

This clone was counted only a few times. The chain recombines TRBV9 with TRBJ1-1; the match to TRBD1 covers 9 bases. The germline CDR1 and CDR2 sequences are SGDLS and YYNGEE. The ends lost 2 bases at V and 4 bases at J; junction bases unmatched: 9. This CDR3 is built from 16 residues. The CDR3 spells CASSVARTGDGTEAFF. Here the CDR3 DNA reads TGTGCCAGCAGCGTGGCCCGGACAGGGGACGGCACTGAAGCTTTCTTT.

The chain joins TRBV7-9 to TRBJ1-4; 8 bases align to TRBD1. The V and J ends lost 1 base and 7 bases, in that order; junction bases with no gene match: 8. CDR1 is SEHNR and CDR2 is FQNEAQ in the germline V gene (reference sequence). The CDR3 covers 16 residues. Here the CDR3 reads CASSLGGQGAGEKLFF. The CDR3 DNA sequence: TGTGCCAGCAGCTTAGGAGGGCAGGGGGCCGGTGAAAAACTGTTTTTT.

The rearrangement links TRBV6-4 to TRBJ2-7; 7 bases are a match to TRBD1. J gave up 2 bases and V 4 bases, and 8 bases lay outside the gene matches. Germline V lookup: CDR1 MRHNA, CDR2 SNTAGT. There are 15 residues in the CDR3. The CDR3 sequence: CASSVERTGPYEQYF. The CDR3 region has the DNA TGTGCCAGCAGTGTCGAAAGGACAGGACCCTACGAGCAGTACTTC.

J is TRBJ2-5 and V is TRBV4-1; D possibly corresponds to TRBD2 (6 bases). CDR3 length: 15 residues. Germline loops: CDR1 MGHRA, CDR2 YSYEKL. The germline V and J ends were trimmed by 4 bases and 5 bases, with 17 bases remaining between them. Written as DNA, the CDR3 is TGCGCCAGCAGCCGCCCGTCGAACGGAGGGGAGACCCAGTACTTC. Protein product: CASSRPSNGGETQYF.

This chain joins TRBV19 and TRBJ2-3; TRBD1 matches 8 bases. V dropped 10 bases and J dropped 2; count of bases not matched to a gene: 14. Germline CDR1 is LNHDA and CDR2 is SQIVND (reference sequence). The CDR3 contains 16 residues. CDR3 in amino acids: CATRDPGQENTDTQYF. CDR3 in DNA: TGTGCCACCCGAGATCCGGGACAGGAAAACACAGATACGCAGTATTTT.

This chain uses TRBV7-9 with TRBJ2-3; 11 bases fit TRBD2. Losses at the gene ends were 2 bases for V and 1 base for J; bases not matched to a gene: 8. The CDR3 sequence is 18 residues long. Germline V CDR1 and CDR2: SEHNR, FQNEAQ (reference sequence). CDR3 DNA: TGTGCCAGCAGCTTACCGCCCCGACTAGCGGGACGCACAGATACGCAGTATTTT. As protein: CASSLPPRLAGRTDTQYF. The full variable domain, rest sourced from reference TRBV7-9 and TRBJ2-3, is DTGVSQNPRHKITKRGQNVTFRCDPISEHNRLYWYRQTLGQGPEFLTYFQNEAQLEKSRLLSDRFSAERPKGSFSTLEIQRTEQGDSAMYLCASSLPPRLAGRTDTQYFGPGTRLTVL.

The gene calls are TRBV25-1 and TRBJ2-1; 9 positions agree with TRBD2. Trimming cost V 6 bases and J 6 bases; bases outside gene matches: 9. The germline V gene has CDR1 MGHDK and CDR2 SYGVNS. This CDR3 has 15 amino acids. The CDR3 here is CASRIAGDGVNEQFF. CDR3 sequence (DNA): TGTGCCAGCAGGATAGCGGGAGACGGCGTCAATGAGCAGTTCTTC.

This chain links TRBV19 with TRBJ2-7; tentative D call: TRBD2 (6 bases). The V gene lost 0 bases and the J gene lost 6 bases, with 15 bases spanning the gap. The CDR3 covers 15 residues. CDR1 and CDR2 (germline): LNHDA, SQIVND (reference sequence). As DNA, the CDR3 is TGTGCCAGTAGTATAGAGTGGACGGGGGACCTCGAGCAGTACTTC. Residues: CASSIEWTGDLEQYF. The whole variable domain, filled in from reference TRBV19 and TRBJ2-7, reads DGGITQSPKYLFRKEGQNVTLSCEQNLNHDAMYWYRQDPGQGLRLIYYSQIVNDFQKGDIAEGYSVSREKKESFPLTVTSAQKNPTAFYLCASSIEWTGDLEQYFGPGTRLTVT.

This clone was recorded once. This chain links TRBV4-1 with TRBJ2-1; D gene unclear. The germline V and J ends were trimmed by 4 bases and 12 bases, with 25 bases remaining between them. The CDR3 length is 16 residues. Germline V lookup: CDR1 MGHRA, CDR2 YSYEKL. The CDR3 DNA is TGCGCCAGCAGCCCTTTTTTGTTAGTAGGAAGAGGTGGGCAGTTCTTC. This codes for CASSPFLLVGRGGQFF.

The chain joins TRBV19 to TRBJ2-3, with 9 positions matching TRBD2. With 1 base clipped from V and 7 bases from J, the junction kept 9 bases outside the gene matches. The CDR3 runs to 16 residues. Germline V gene lookup returns CDR1 LNHDA and CDR2 SQIVND (reference sequence). CDR3 region: CASSIGLAGSMNTQYF. The CDR3 nucleotides read TGTGCCAGTAGTATAGGCCTAGCGGGGAGCATGAATACGCAGTATTTT.

This sequence joins TRBV6-5 and TRBJ1-2; D not certain. Germline loops: CDR1 MNHEY, CDR2 SVGAGI. The CDR3 has 13 amino acids. V was cut by 0 bases and J by 7 bases, with 9 bases left in between. CDR3 coding DNA: TGTGCCAGCAGTTACTCGACGTTTGTTGGCTACACCTTC. Translation gives CASSYSTFVGYTF.

The chain uses TRBV18 and TRBJ2-2, with 12 bases matching TRBD2. The CDR3 has 16 amino acids. Trimming took 6 bases from V and 9 from J; bases not matched to a gene: 11. Germline values: CDR1 KGHSH, CDR2 LQKENI. The CDR3 bases are TGTGCCAGCTCGCCTAGACTAGCGGGAGTCGAGCGGGAGCTGTTTTTT. Protein product: CASSPRLAGVERELFF.

The genes are TRBV19 and TRBJ2-1; 8 bases align to TRBD2. The CDR3 runs 15 residues. V lost 10 bases, J lost 9 bases, and 17 bases stayed unmatched. Germline CDR1 is LNHDA and CDR2 is SQIVND (reference sequence). In nucleotides, the CDR3 is TGTGCCACCCGGGAGGGAGGGCCCCGTTCCTCTGAGCAGTTCTTC. The encoded protein is CATREGGPRSSEQFF.

The chain is built from TRBV5-4 and TRBJ1-1; possible D gene TRBD1, 6 bases. CDR3 length: 14 amino acids. V lost 5 bases and J lost 5, with 16 bases in between. Per the germline V gene, CDR1 is SGHNT and CDR2 is YYREEE (reference sequence). The CDR3 spells CASRPQGGRTEAFF. The CDR3 DNA sequence: TGTGCCAGCAGACCACAGGGAGGTCGGACTGAAGCTTTCTTT.

The gene calls are TRBV7-2 and TRBJ2-1; TRBD1 might be the D (6 bases). V gave up 5 bases and J gave up 7 bases, with 18 bases separating them. The CDR3 contains 15 residues. The germline CDR1 and CDR2 sequences are SGHTA and FQGNSA. CDR3 in amino acids: CASSQSSGHLNEQFF. CDR3 sequence (DNA): TGTGCCAGCAGCCAGTCTTCGGGACATCTAAATGAGCAGTTCTTC.

This clone occurred once. The chain combines TRBV25-1 with TRBJ2-1, with 11 bases matching TRBD2. V was clipped by 3 bases and J by 3 bases; unmatched bases: 1. The CDR3 contains 15 residues. The germline CDR1 and CDR2 sequences are MGHDK and SYGVNS. DNA of the CDR3: TGTGCCAGCAGTGAGACTAGCGGGAACTACAATGAGCAGTTCTTC. Its protein product is CASSETSGNYNEQFF.

The rearrangement uses TRBV18 and TRBJ2-6; no firm D call. V lost 0 bases to trimming and J lost 0 bases, with 3 bases between them. The CDR3 loop spans 15 amino acids. Germline CDR1 is KGHSH and CDR2 is LQKENI. The CDR3 loop is CASSPPRSGANVLTF. The CDR3, as DNA: TGTGCCAGCTCACCACCGCGCTCTGGGGCCAACGTCCTGACTTTC.

This clone was counted only a few times. The gene calls are TRBV2 and TRBJ1-2; TRBD1 matches 9 bases. V dropped 6 bases and J dropped 3; count of bases not matched to a gene: 2. This CDR3 has 13 amino acids. Germline V CDR1 and CDR2: SNHLY, FYNNEI. The CDR3 protein is CASSRTGDYGYTF. The CDR3 DNA follows: TGTGCCAGCAGCCGGACAGGGGACTATGGCTACACCTTC. Full variable domain (remainder filled in from reference TRBV2 and TRBJ1-2): EPEVTQTPSHQVTQMGQEVILRCVPISNHLYFYWYRQILGQKVEFLVSFYNNEISEKSEIFDDQFSVERPDGSNFTLKIRSTKLEDSAMYFCASSRTGDYGYTFGSGTRLTVV.

Concerning this clone itself: One end of the junction is discordant with germline, which a read error may explain. This chain uses TRBV7-9 with TRBJ1-2, with D possibly matching TRBD1 (5 bases). Looked up from germline, CDR1 is SEHNR and CDR2 is FQNEAQ (reference sequence). The CDR3 contains 16 residues. The CDR3 is CASILAAGKGNYGYTF. CDR3 in DNA: TGTGCCAGCATCTTAGCGGCAGGGAAAGGGAACTATGGCTACACCTTC.

The J gene is TRBJ2-1, the V gene TRBV5-1, with a weak D call TRBD2 (5 bases). This CDR3 is built from 14 residues. Trimming left V 4 bases short and J 2 bases short, with 10 bases between. Germline CDR1 is SGHRS and CDR2 is YFSETQ. The CDR3 nucleotides are TGCGCCAGCAGCACTGGAGGAGCCTACAATGAGCAGTTCTTC. Its protein product is CASSTGGAYNEQFF. The variable domain in full, with the rest retrieved from reference TRBV5-1 and TRBJ2-1, is KAGVTQTPRYLIKTRGQQVTLSCSPISGHRSVSWYQQTPGQGLQFLFEYFSETQRNKGNFPGRFSGRQFSNSRSEMNVSTLELGDSALYLCASSTGGAYNEQFFGPGTRLTVL.

The chain employs TRBV5-1 and TRBJ1-1, with unresolved D. There are 15 residues in the CDR3. V lost 0 bases and J lost 2, with 11 bases in between. Per the germline V gene, CDR1 is SGHRS and CDR2 is YFSETQ. This CDR3 is CASSLGPSTNTEAFF. Here the CDR3 DNA reads TGCGCCAGCAGCTTGGGTCCGAGCACCAACACTGAAGCTTTCTTT.

V is TRBV30 and J is TRBJ2-7; 9 bases fit TRBD1. The V gene end was trimmed by 3 bases and the J gene end by 0 bases; junction bases not matched to a gene: 15. The germline V gene has CDR1 GTSNPN and CDR2 SVGIG (reference sequence). This CDR3 spans 18 amino acids. The CDR3 here is CAWRGDRDASGLSYEQYF. The CDR3 DNA follows: TGTGCCTGGAGAGGGGACAGGGATGCTAGCGGCCTCTCCTACGAGCAGTACTTC.

As DNA, the CDR3 is TGTGCCAGCAGTGAAAGGCGGGGACAGTCTAGGTGGGAGCAGTACTTC. Protein sequence: CASSERRGQSRWEQYF. This rearrangement joins TRBV6-1 to TRBJ2-7; the D gene is possibly TRBD1 (7 bases). The germline V and J ends were trimmed by 2 bases and 7 bases, with 21 bases remaining between them. The CDR3 extends over 16 amino acids. Germline V CDR1 and CDR2: MNHNS, SASEGT.

The V and J genes are TRBV6-1 and TRBJ2-7; 9 positions match TRBD2. The CDR3 has 16 amino acids. The V segment lost 4 bases and the J segment 3 bases; nucleotides outside the gene matches: 10. CDR1 is MNHNS, CDR2 SASEGT, per germline. The chain's CDR3 is CASSAMTSGLHYEQYF. The CDR3 nucleotides read TGTGCCAGCAGTGCAATGACTAGCGGACTACACTACGAGCAGTACTTC.

The V gene is TRBV10-3, the J gene TRBJ2-5; D possibly corresponds to TRBD2 (6 bases). Per the germline V gene, CDR1 is ENHRY and CDR2 is SYGVKD. V was pared by 4 bases and J by 2 bases, with 8 bases between. This CDR3 has 13 residues. The CDR3 DNA sequence: TGTGCCATCAGTGTTAGCGGTCAAGAGACCCAGTACTTC. It specifies CAISVSGQETQYF.